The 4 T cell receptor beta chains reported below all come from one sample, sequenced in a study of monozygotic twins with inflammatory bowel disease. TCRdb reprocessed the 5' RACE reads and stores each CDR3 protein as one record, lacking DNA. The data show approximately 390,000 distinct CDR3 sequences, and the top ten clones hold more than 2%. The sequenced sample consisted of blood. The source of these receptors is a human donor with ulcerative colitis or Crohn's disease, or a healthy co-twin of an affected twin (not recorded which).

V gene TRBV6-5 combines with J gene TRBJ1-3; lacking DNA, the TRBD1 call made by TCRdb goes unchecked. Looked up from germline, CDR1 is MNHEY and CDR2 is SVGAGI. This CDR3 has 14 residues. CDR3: CASSSGASGNTIYF.

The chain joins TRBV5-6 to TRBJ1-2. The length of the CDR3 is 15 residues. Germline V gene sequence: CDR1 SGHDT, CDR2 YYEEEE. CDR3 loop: CASSPGPDLERGYTF.

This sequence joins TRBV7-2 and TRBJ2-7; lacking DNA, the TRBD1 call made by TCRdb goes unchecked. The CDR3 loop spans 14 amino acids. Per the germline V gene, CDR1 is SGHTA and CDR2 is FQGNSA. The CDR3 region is CASSPGTGEYEQYF. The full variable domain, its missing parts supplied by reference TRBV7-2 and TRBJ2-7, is GAGVSQSPSNKVTEKGKDVELRCDPISGHTALYWYRQSLGQGLEFLIYFQGNSAPDKSGLPSDRFSAERTGGSVSTLTIQRTQQEDSAVYLCASSPGTGEYEQYFGPGTRLTVT.

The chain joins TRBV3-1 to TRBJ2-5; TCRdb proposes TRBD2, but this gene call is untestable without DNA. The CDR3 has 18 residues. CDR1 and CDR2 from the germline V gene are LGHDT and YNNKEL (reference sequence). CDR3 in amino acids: CASTRGVPSGLQQETQYF.